This T cell receptor beta chain originates from a study of T cells after yellow fever vaccination. A 5'RACE template-switching step, the method used to make TCR cDNA, added a universal primer site and UMIs. TCRdb re-called the 5' RACE reads through MiXCR, storing one row per CDR3 protein. Of 610,000 or so distinct CDR3 sequences in the sample, 10% to 15% were seen once. This clonotype turned up a few times. Its antigen is unknown. Study-wide results and caveats: Most primary-vaccination clones reappeared after the booster (about 97% CD4, about 88% CD8).

Trimming took off 6 bases at V and 6 bases at J, with 12 bases between the two ends. This CDR3 is 12 amino acids long. Germline CDR1 reads DFQATT; CDR2 reads SNEGSKA (reference sequence). This chain links TRBV20-1 with TRBJ2-1; D unclear. The input for sequencing was PBMCs, taken on the day of the yellow fever booster vaccination. The receptor's source is a man aged 25 to 45 who received the YFV17D yellow fever vaccine. The CDR3: CSAASNVNEQFF. CDR3 bases: TGCAGTGCCGCTAGTAATGTCAATGAGCAGTTCTTC.